This is a list of T cell receptor beta chains from one sample in a study of CD8 T cells in Susac syndrome. MiXCR, applied by TCRdb to the immunoSEQ multiplex PCR reads, yields one record per CDR3 protein. The sample has about 120,000 distinct CDR3 sequences, roughly 94% seen once. Sequenced material: CD4+ T cells from PBMCs. Receptors were obtained from a human donor with multiple sclerosis. The CDR3 runs from the conserved cysteine through the conserved F or W. A D gene is named only where the DNA matches it firmly. Expanded clones are given a class, and other clones once, few, many or no size at all.

-	TRBJ2-7	TRBV9	-	CASSPSVAYEQYF	TGTGCCAGCAGTCCGTCAGTAGCCTACGAGCAGTACTTC
-	TRBJ1-2	TRBV5-1	-	CASSLEGKSYDGYTF	TGCGCCAGCAGCTTGGAAGGCAAGTCGTATGATGGCTACACCTTC
-	TRBJ2-2	TRBV2	TRBD1	CASSEGWTGMVIGELFF	TGTGCCAGCAGTGAAGGATGGACAGGGATGGTCATCGGGGAGCTGTTTTTT
-	TRBJ1-1	TRBV29-1	-	CSAEGQGGVNTEAFF	TGCAGCGCCGAGGGGCAAGGAGGGGTCAACACTGAAGCTTTCTTT
-	TRBJ1-1	TRBV29-1	-	CSCRGGVGVTEAFF	TGCAGCTGTCGTGGGGGCGTAGGAGTCACTGAAGCTTTCTTT
-	TRBJ1-5	TRBV7-2	-	CASSLEGHQPQHF	TGTGCCAGCAGCTTAGAGGGACATCAGCCCCAGCATTTT
-	TRBJ2-2	TRBV9	TRBD2	CASSVASGGPITGELFF	TGTGCCAGCAGCGTAGCATCGGGAGGGCCTATCACCGGGGAGCTGTTTTTT
-	TRBJ2-7	TRBV30	-	CAWGATDSYYEQYF	TGTGCCTGGGGCGCTACGGACTCCTACTACGAGCAGTACTTC
once	TRBJ1-5	TRBV19	TRBD1	CASSPRDRGKTQPQHF	TGTGCCAGTAGTCCCCGGGACAGGGGGAAAACTCAGCCCCAGCATTTT
-	TRBJ1-5	TRBV2	-	CASSDILSNQPQHF	TGTGCCAGCAGTGACATACTCAGCAATCAGCCCCAGCATTTT
-	TRBJ2-3	TRBV7-7	-	CASSSGAVTDTQYF	TGTGCCAGCAGCTCAGGGGCAGTCACAGATACGCAGTATTTT
once	TRBJ1-1	TRBV6-1	TRBD1	CASSAGSGGPMNTEAFF	TGTGCCAGCAGTGCGGGATCAGGGGGTCCCATGAACACTGAAGCTTTCTTT
-	TRBJ2-3	TRBV27	-	CASSWGRTDTQYF	TGTGCCAGCAGTTGGGGGCGAACAGATACGCAGTATTTT
-	TRBJ1-1	TRBV9	-	CASSDEGGALSEAFF	TGTGCCAGCAGCGACGAAGGGGGGGCGCTTTCTGAAGCTTTCTTT
-	TRBJ1-6	TRBV12-3/TRBV12-4	-	CASSGQMGRNSPLHF	TGTGCCAGCTCAGGACAGATGGGGAGAAATTCACCCCTCCACTTT
-	TRBJ2-1	TRBV3-1	-	CASSQAPTEDNEQFF	TGTGCCAGCAGCCAAGCCCCGACAGAAGACAATGAGCAGTTCTTC
-	TRBJ1-5	TRBV6-2/TRBV6-3	-	CASSLQVEGAQHF	TGTGCCAGCAGTCTACAAGTCGAGGGGGCCCAGCATTTT
-	TRBJ2-7	TRBV5-4	-	CASSPRPTTEQYF	TGTGCCAGCAGCCCAAGACCCACTACCGAGCAGTACTTC
-	TRBJ1-1	TRBV6-1	-	CASSEGYPEAFF	TGTGCCAGCAGTGAGGGATATCCTGAAGCTTTCTTT
-	TRBJ2-5	TRBV30	-	CACSPRSRQETQYF	TGTGCCTGTTCTCCCCGGTCCCGCCAAGAGACCCAGTACTTC
-	TRBJ2-7	TRBV30	-	CAWSVTGNEQYF	TGTGCCTGGAGTGTAACAGGGAACGAGCAGTACTTC
-	TRBJ2-4	TRBV6-5	-	CASTEGTLTKNIQYF	TGTGCCAGCACTGAGGGGACGTTGACCAAAAACATTCAGTACTTC
once	TRBJ1-2	TRBV30	TRBD1	CAWSVQGVPGYTF	TGTGCCTGGAGTGTTCAGGGGGTTCCTGGCTACACCTTC
-	TRBJ1-1	TRBV27	-	CASSSFLVGTNTEAFF	TGTGCCAGCAGTTCATTCCTTGTGGGGACCAACACTGAAGCTTTCTTT
-	TRBJ2-5	TRBV20-1	-	CSALRGSIQETQYF	TGCAGTGCTTTGAGGGGCAGCATCCAAGAGACCCAGTACTTC